This TCR beta chain was captured in a study of blood T cell repertoires in COVID-19. Study summary: COVID-19 samples, acute and convalescent, were from the United States, Italy and Spain.

The study assigned cohorts using participant-reported clinical history. TCRdb's copy holds only in-frame clones and misses some; the assay was immunoSEQ multiplex PCR. The profile shows more than 200,000 clones, about 85% of them singletons. Germline loops: CDR1 SEHNR, CDR2 FQNEAQ (reference sequence). This CDR3 is 16 amino acids long. V dropped 0 bases and J dropped 4 bases, with 10 bases sitting between them. Sequencing was done on a sample of PBMCs or T cells enriched from blood (not recorded which). The chain is built from TRBV7-9 and TRBJ2-6; maybe TRBD2 (5 bases). The source of this sequence is a man aged 30 to 39 who had recovered from COVID-19. The CDR3 reads CASSLAGELGANVLTF. DNA for the CDR3: TGTGCCAGCAGCTTAGCTGGGGAGTTGGGGGCCAACGTCCTGACTTTC.